This T cell receptor beta chain appears in the sequencing data of a study of long-term antiretroviral therapy in people with HIV. V lost 5 bases, J lost 1 base, and 26 bases lay in between. Per the germline V gene, CDR1 is MDHEN and CDR2 is SYDVKM. The CDR3 spans 19 residues. The libraries were made with immunoSEQ v3.0 at survey level. TCRdb's copy holds only in-frame clones and misses some; the assay was immunoSEQ multiplex PCR. The sample shows about 21,000 clones, 79% of them seen only once. Per individual, the PBMC samples numbered at least one pre-ART and at least two post-ART. None of the participants with HIV were treated outside the United States.

This clonotype was sampled from a woman between 40 and 50 years old with HIV. The specimen was unsorted PBMCs, collected 4.1 years after starting antiretroviral therapy. The chain links TRBV28 to TRBJ1-2, with D possibly being TRBD1 (6 bases). The CDR3 here is CASSDFNWGRRENNYGYTF. CDR3 sequence (DNA): TGTGCCAGCAGTGACTTCAACTGGGGGCGAAGGGAGAATAACTATGGCTACACCTTC.